The clone carrying this TCR beta chain was recorded many times. Its antigen is undetermined. Separate cDNA molecules each had unique molecular identifiers attached to them. MiXCR was run by TCRdb on the 5' RACE reads, yielding one entry per CDR3 protein. Of tens of thousands of distinct CDR3 sequences in the sample, roughly an eighth were seen once. These data belong to a study of early T cells in non-severe SARS-CoV-2 infection. Study background: Bulk RNA taken from unsorted whole blood was sequenced, leaving chains unpaired.

The length of the CDR3 is 11 residues. V lost 4 bases and J 5 bases, leaving 8 bases between the germline ends. Germline V gene data show CDR1 as DFQATT and CDR2 as SNEGSKA (reference sequence). The study, taken as a whole, reports: Missing private and CD4 specificities, VDJdb matching favored anti-spike CD8 responses.

The sequence derives from an adult who was a healthcare worker with PCR-confirmed SARS-CoV-2 infection or an uninfected control (not recorded which). The sample taken for sequencing was whole blood. The rearrangement links TRBV20-1 to TRBJ1-2; a weak D match, TRBD1 (5 bases). CDR3 sequence (DNA): TGCAGTGCTATCGACAGTTATGGCTACACCTTC. As protein: CSAIDSYGYTF.